This is a list of T cell receptor beta chains from one sample in a study of cytomegalovirus exposure and HLA in healthy donors. Profiling relied on immunoSEQ multiplex PCR, and the TCRdb table lists in-frame clones only, not all of them. This repertoire shows roughly 150,000 clones, over 70% found once; its top ten account for roughly 1.4%. Material for sequencing was PBMCs. The receptors originated from a man aged 50-60 years in good health and CMV-seropositive. CDR3s include the opening cysteine and the closing phenylalanine or tryptophan. The D gene is left open where the match is weak. The listing skips clone size in some rows; elsewhere it reads once, few, many or a size class.

TRBJ2-1	-	-	TRBV10-3	CAIGGPTLYNEQFF	TGTGCCATCGGAGGACCAACCCTTTACAATGAGCAGTTCTTC
TRBJ1-5	-	few	TRBV19	CASSQEYDQPQHF	TGTGCCAGTAGTCAGGAATACGATCAGCCCCAGCATTTT
TRBJ1-5	TRBD1	once	TRBV2	CASSFQGASQPQHF	TGTGCCAGCAGTTTTCAGGGGGCGAGTCAGCCCCAGCATTTT
TRBJ1-5	TRBD1	-	TRBV19	CASSIGGGADQPQHF	TGTGCCAGTAGTATAGGAGGGGGCGCCGATCAGCCCCAGCATTTT
TRBJ2-3	TRBD2	-	TRBV5-6	CASSLPSGGSTDTQYF	TGTGCCAGCAGCTTACCTAGCGGGGGGAGCACAGATACGCAGTATTTT
TRBJ2-7	-	few	TRBV4-1	CASSPSWGQYEQYF	TGCGCCAGCAGCCCCTCGTGGGGGCAGTACGAGCAGTACTTC
TRBJ1-5	-	few	TRBV27	CASSLSVLGLQPQHF	-
TRBJ2-1	TRBD2	-	TRBV4-3	CASSQGSGRADNEQFF	TGCGCCAGCAGCCAAGGGAGCGGGAGGGCGGACAATGAGCAGTTCTTC
TRBJ2-7	-	-	TRBV18	CASSAGQSGYEQYF	TGTGCCAGCTCAGCGGGACAGTCCGGGTACGAGCAGTACTTC
TRBJ1-5	-	-	TRBV19	CASRDRLTGSNQPQHF	TGTGCCAGTAGGGATCGACTTACCGGTAGCAATCAGCCCCAGCATTTT
TRBJ1-4	TRBD1	-	TRBV19	CASRQGAHEKLFF	TGTGCCAGTAGACAGGGGGCGCATGAAAAACTGTTTTTT
TRBJ2-1	-	-	TRBV28	CASRGGSYNEQFF	TGTGCCAGCAGGGGGGGCTCCTACAATGAGCAGTTCTTC
TRBJ2-1	TRBD2	-	TRBV5-8	CASSLGLAFYNEQFF	TGTGCCAGCAGCCTGGGACTAGCCTTCTACAATGAGCAGTTCTTC
TRBJ1-3	-	-	TRBV18	CASSPASAGAGGNTIYF	TGTGCCAGCTCACCAGCTAGCGCAGGCGCTGGCGGAAACACCATATATTTT
TRBJ1-5	-	-	TRBV6-6	CASRGGQASNQPQHF	TGTGCCAGCCGGGGAGGACAAGCAAGCAATCAGCCCCAGCATTTT
TRBJ2-1	-	-	TRBV29-1	CSVQGTQTGRAYNEQFF	TGCAGCGTCCAAGGGACCCAAACAGGGCGTGCCTACAATGAGCAGTTCTTC
TRBJ2-1	TRBD1	-	TRBV6-1	CASSEGGQGIDEQFF	TGTGCCAGCAGTGAGGGGGGACAGGGAATCGATGAGCAGTTCTTC
TRBJ1-2	-	-	TRBV27	CASSFSRDYGYTF	TGTGCCAGCAGTTTTAGCAGGGATTATGGCTACACCTTC
TRBJ2-5	-	-	TRBV4-3	CASSQAIWQGETQYF	TGCGCCAGCAGCCAAGCAATATGGCAGGGGGAGACCCAGTACTTC
TRBJ2-7	TRBD2	-	TRBV5-1	CASSISSGGSYEQYF	TGCGCCAGCAGCATAAGCAGCGGGGGCTCCTACGAGCAGTACTTC
TRBJ2-7	TRBD1	-	TRBV5-1	CASRAWDSSYEQYF	TGCGCCAGCAGGGCTTGGGACAGCTCCTACGAGCAGTACTTC
TRBJ1-3	-	-	TRBV11-1	CASSLGSRVKGENTIYF	TGTGCCAGCAGCTTAGGATCTCGCGTCAAAGGAGAAAACACCATATATTTT
TRBJ1-2	TRBD1	once	TRBV7-2	CASSFQQGRAYGYTF	TGTGCCAGCAGCTTCCAACAGGGGCGGGCCTATGGCTACACCTTC
TRBJ2-7	-	-	TRBV7-9	CASSHQRTQRREQYF	TGTGCCAGCAGCCACCAAAGGACTCAGCGGAGGGAGCAGTACTTC
TRBJ2-2	TRBD1	-	TRBV19	CASSVDRVWSGELFF	TGTGCCAGTAGTGTCGACAGGGTCTGGTCCGGGGAGCTGTTTTTT
TRBJ2-3	TRBD2	-	TRBV10-3	CAIQARGAGTDTQYF	TGTGCCATCCAAGCGCGGGGGGCCGGCACAGATACGCAGTATTTT
TRBJ2-7	TRBD1	-	TRBV30	CAWSGGQGASRVYEQYF	TGTGCCTGGAGCGGGGGACAGGGGGCTTCTCGGGTCTACGAGCAGTACTTC
TRBJ1-4	TRBD1	few	TRBV18	CASSPRQGDEKLFF	TGTGCCAGCTCACCAAGACAGGGGGATGAAAAACTGTTTTTT